A single TCR beta chain is shown here with its context. The CDR3 is 15 residues long. Unmatched junction bases numbered 12, after V lost 5 bases and J lost 9 bases. Looked up from germline, CDR1 is DFQATT and CDR2 is SNEGSKA (reference sequence). Time point indicated: newly diagnosed GD, antithyroid drugs for less than 3 months. After RNA was extracted from PBMCs, the TCR library was made from it. As collected, the peripheral blood samples measured approximately 10 milliliters each and went into EDTA tubes. This sample is drawn from a study of regulatory T cells in long-lasting Graves disease. Across the study: Graves' patients, diagnosed recently, had received antithyroid drugs under 3 months.

Arm-PCR of CDR3 regions with iRepertoire HTBI primers generated TCR beta libraries. One entry per CDR3 protein, called by TCRdb with MiXCR from the multiplex PCR reads. The sample includes about 470,000 distinct CDR3 sequences, 15% to 20% seen only once; the top ten take less than 15%. This sample also belongs to another study, concerning T cells in Graves' hyperthyroidism and ophthalmopathy. That paper adds: Patients counted as stable if ophthalmopathy did not develop within 18 months. First-round RT-PCR of the TCR CDR3 relied on the HTBI primer set.

The chain recombines TRBV20-1 with TRBJ2-1, with 11 bases fitting TRBD2. The receptor was derived from a man aged 40-49 years with Graves disease. Sequenced here: peripheral blood mononuclear cells (PBMCs), sampled at new diagnosis, from a patient treated with antithyroid drugs. Here the CDR3 DNA reads TGCAGTGCTGCAATTAGCGGGAGGGCCGGATTTGAGCAGTTCTTC. Translated: CSAAISGRAGFEQFF.